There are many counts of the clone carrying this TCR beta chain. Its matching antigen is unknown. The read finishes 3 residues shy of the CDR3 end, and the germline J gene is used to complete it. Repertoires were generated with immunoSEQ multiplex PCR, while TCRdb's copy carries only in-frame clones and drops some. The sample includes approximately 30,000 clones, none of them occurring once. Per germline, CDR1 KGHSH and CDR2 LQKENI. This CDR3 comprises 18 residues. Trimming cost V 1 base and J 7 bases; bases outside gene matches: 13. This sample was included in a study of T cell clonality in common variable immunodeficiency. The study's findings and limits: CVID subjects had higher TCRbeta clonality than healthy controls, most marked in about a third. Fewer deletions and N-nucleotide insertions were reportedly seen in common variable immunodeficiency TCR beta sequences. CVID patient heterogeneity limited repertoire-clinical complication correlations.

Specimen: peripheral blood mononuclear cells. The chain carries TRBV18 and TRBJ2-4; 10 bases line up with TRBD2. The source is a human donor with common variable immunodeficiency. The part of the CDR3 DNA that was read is TGTGCCAGCTCACCACGATGGGACCCTAGCGGGGGCGGGAACATT. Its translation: CASSPRWDPSGGGNI. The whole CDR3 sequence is CASSPRWDPSGGGNIQYF. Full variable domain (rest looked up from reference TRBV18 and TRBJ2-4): NAGVMQNPRHLVRRRGQEARLRCSPMKGHSHVYWYRQLPEEGLKFMVYLQKENIIDESGMPKERFSAEFPKEGPSILRIQQVVRGDSAAYFCASSPRWDPSGGGNIQYFGAGTRLSVL.